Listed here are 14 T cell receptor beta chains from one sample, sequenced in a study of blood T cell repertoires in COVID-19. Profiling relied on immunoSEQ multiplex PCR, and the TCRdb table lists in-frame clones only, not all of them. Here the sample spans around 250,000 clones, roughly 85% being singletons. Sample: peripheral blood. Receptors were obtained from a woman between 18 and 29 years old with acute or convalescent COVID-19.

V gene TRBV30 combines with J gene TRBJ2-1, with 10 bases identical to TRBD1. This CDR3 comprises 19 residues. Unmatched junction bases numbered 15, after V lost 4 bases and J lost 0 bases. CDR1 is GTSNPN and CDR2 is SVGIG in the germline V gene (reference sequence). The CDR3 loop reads CAWIWGQGSGYLSYNEQFF. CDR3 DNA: TGTGCCTGGATCTGGGGACAGGGGTCAGGGTACCTCTCCTACAATGAGCAGTTCTTC.

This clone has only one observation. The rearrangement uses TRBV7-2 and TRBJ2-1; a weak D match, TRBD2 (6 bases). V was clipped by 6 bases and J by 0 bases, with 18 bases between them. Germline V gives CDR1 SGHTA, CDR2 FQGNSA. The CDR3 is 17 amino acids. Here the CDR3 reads CASSPYGGFSSYNEQFF. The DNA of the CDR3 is TGTGCCAGCAGTCCTTATGGGGGGTTCAGCTCCTACAATGAGCAGTTCTTC.

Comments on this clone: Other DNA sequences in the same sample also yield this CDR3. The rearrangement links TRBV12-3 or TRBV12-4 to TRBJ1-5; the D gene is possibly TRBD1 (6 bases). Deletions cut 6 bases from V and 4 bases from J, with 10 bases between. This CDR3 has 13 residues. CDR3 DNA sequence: TGTGCCAGCAGCGCACAGGGAAATCAGCCCCAGCATTTT. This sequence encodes CASSAQGNQPQHF.

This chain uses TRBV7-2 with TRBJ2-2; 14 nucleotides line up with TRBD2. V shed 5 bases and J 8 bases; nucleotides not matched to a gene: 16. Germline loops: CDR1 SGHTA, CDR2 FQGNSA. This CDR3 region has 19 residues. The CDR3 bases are TGTGCCAGCAGCCCGCGGACTAGCGGGAGGAGCGGATGGGCGGGGGAGCTGTTTTTT. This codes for CASSPRTSGRSGWAGELFF.

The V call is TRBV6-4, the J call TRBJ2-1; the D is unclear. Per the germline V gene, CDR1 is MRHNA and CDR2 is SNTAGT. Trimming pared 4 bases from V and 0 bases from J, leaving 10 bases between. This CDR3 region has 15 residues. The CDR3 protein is CASSVEATSYNEQFF. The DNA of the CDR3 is TGTGCCAGCAGTGTAGAGGCTACCTCCTACAATGAGCAGTTCTTC.

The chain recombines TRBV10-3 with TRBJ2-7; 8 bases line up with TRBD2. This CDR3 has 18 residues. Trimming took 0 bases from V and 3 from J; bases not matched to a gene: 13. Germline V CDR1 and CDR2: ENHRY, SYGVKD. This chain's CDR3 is CAISESGLVVAGHYEQYF. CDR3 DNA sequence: TGTGCCATCAGTGAGTCGGGATTGGTGGTAGCGGGACACTACGAGCAGTACTTC.

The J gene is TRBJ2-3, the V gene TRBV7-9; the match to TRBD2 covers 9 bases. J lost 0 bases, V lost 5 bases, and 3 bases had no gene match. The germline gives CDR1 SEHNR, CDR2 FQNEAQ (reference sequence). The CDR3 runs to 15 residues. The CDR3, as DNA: TGTGCCAGCAGCCGCACTAGCGGGAGCACAGATACGCAGTATTTT. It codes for CASSRTSGSTDTQYF.

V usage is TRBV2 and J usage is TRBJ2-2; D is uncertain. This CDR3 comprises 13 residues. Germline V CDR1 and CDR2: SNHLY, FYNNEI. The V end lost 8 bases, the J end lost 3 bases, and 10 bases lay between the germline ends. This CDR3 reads CASAAEYTGELFF. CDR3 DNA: TGTGCCAGCGCGGCGGAGTACACCGGGGAGCTGTTTTTT.

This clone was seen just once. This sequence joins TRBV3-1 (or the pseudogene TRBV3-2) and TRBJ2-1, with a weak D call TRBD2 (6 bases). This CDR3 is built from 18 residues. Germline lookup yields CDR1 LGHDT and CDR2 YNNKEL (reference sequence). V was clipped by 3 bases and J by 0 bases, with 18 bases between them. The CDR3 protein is CASSQPKQMGGSYNEQFF. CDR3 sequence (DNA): TGTGCCAGCAGCCAGCCAAAACAAATGGGAGGCTCCTACAATGAGCAGTTCTTC.

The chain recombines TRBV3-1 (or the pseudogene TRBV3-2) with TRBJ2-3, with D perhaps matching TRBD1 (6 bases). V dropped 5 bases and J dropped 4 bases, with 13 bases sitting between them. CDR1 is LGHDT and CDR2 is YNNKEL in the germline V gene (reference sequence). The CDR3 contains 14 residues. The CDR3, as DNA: TGTGCCAGCAGCGACAGGTTTCGCGCAGATACGCAGTATTTT. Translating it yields CASSDRFRADTQYF.

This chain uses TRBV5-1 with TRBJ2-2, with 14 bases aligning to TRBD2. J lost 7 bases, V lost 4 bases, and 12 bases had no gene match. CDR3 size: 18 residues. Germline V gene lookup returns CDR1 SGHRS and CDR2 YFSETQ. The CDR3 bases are TGCGCCAGCAGCCACTCCGGGACTAGCGGGAGCTATGTCGGGGAGCTGTTTTTT. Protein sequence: CASSHSGTSGSYVGELFF. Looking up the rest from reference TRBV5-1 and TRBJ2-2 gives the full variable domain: KAGVTQTPRYLIKTRGQQVTLSCSPISGHRSVSWYQQTPGQGLQFLFEYFSETQRNKGNFPGRFSGRQFSNSRSEMNVSTLELGDSALYLCASSHSGTSGSYVGELFFGEGSRLTVL.

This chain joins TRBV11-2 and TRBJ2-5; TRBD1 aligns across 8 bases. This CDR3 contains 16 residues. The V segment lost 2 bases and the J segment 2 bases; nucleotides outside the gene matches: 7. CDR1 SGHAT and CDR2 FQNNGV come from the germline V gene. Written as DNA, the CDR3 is TGTGCCAGCAGCTTACTTTCCGGGACAGGTCAAGAGACCCAGTACTTC. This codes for CASSLLSGTGQETQYF.

CDR3 amino acids: CASSRGLMANVLTF. Here the CDR3 DNA reads TGTGCCAGCAGTAGGGGGTTAATGGCCAACGTCCTGACTTTC. The chain uses TRBV28 and TRBJ2-6; D perhaps matches TRBD1 (6 bases). Germline lookup yields CDR1 MDHEN and CDR2 SYDVKM. CDR3 length equals 14 residues. The ends were cut back, 5 bases at V and 6 bases at J, with 11 bases in the middle.

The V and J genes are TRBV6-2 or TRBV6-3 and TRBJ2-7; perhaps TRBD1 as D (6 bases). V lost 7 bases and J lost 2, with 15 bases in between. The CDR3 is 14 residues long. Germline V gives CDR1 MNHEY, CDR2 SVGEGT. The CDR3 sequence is CASTPGQPPYEQYF. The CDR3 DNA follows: TGTGCCAGCACCCCCGGACAGCCCCCCTACGAGCAGTACTTC.